A selection of T cell receptor beta chains follows, all from one sample in a study of shared clonotypes between healthy human individuals. Produced via immunoSEQ multiplex PCR; TCRdb's table is partial and in-frame only. The sample includes fewer than 2.5 million clones, approximately 93% of them seen just once. Sequencing was done on a sample of naive CD4+ T cells from PBMCs. The origin of the receptors is a man younger than 35 in good health. Some clones in this sample may be carry-over from other donors' samples. Each CDR3 is given with its conserved first and last residue. Each record gives: J gene, clone size, D gene, V gene, CDR3 DNA, CDR3 protein. The D gene is left open where the match is weak. A clone size is listed for some rows: how often the clone was seen (once, few, many), or a class if it is expanded.

>TRBJ2-5|NA|NA|TRBV7-2
TGTGCCAGCAGCTTAGATCTCGGCGGGACCCCAGAGACCCAGTACTTC
CASSLDLGGTPETQYF
>TRBJ2-7|few|TRBD1|TRBV10-3
TGTGCCATCAGTGATGGGACAGGGATCTACGAGCAGTACTTC
CAISDGTGIYEQYF
>TRBJ1-4|NA|NA|TRBV2
TGTGCCAGCAGCGCCAAAGGGGCAAAACTGTTTTTT
CASSAKGAKLFF
>TRBJ2-2|NA|TRBD2|TRBV18
TGTGCCAGCTCAGATACTGGACTAGCGGGAGCCGGGGAGCTGTTTTTT
CASSDTGLAGAGELFF
>TRBJ2-1|NA|NA|TRBV7-8
TGTGCCAGCAGCACACGGACAGAGGGTGAGCAGTTCTTC
CASSTRTEGEQFF
>TRBJ2-6|once|NA|TRBV7-3
TGTGCCAGCAGCTTAAGGAGGTCTGGGGCCAACGTCCTGACTTTC
CASSLRRSGANVLTF
>TRBJ2-3|NA|NA|TRBV20-1
TGCAGTGCTAGTCTTCCAGATACGCAGTATTTT
CSASLPDTQYF
>TRBJ1-5|NA|NA|TRBV7-6
TGTGCCAGCAGCTTAGTTTTTGGTCAGCCCCAGCATTTT
CASSLVFGQPQHF
>TRBJ2-1|NA|TRBD1|TRBV9
TGTGCCAGCAGCGTTCGACAGGGACCCTACAATGAGCAGTTCTTC
CASSVRQGPYNEQFF
>TRBJ2-7|NA|NA|TRBV6-6
TGTGCCAGCGGTCAGAGGGGGACTTCCTACGAGCAGTACTTC
CASGQRGTSYEQYF
>TRBJ2-2|NA|NA|TRBV19
TGTGCCAGTAGTCGACAGGGAGGAGGAAACACCGGGGAGCTGTTTTTT
CASSRQGGGNTGELFF
>TRBJ2-5|NA|TRBD2|TRBV5-1
TGCGCCAGCAGCTCCCGACTAGCGGGAAGGGAGACCCAGTACTTC
CASSSRLAGRETQYF
>TRBJ1-1|NA|NA|TRBV14
TGTGCCAGCAGCCATGACAGACACACTGAAGCTTTCTTT
CASSHDRHTEAFF
>TRBJ2-1|NA|TRBD1|TRBV6-1
TGTGCCAGCAGGGACAGGAGCTCCTACAATGAGCAGTTCTTC
CASRDRSSYNEQFF
>TRBJ1-4|NA|TRBD1|TRBV27
TGTGCCAGCAGTTTGAACTCTCCGGGACAGGGGTATGAAAAACTGTTTTTT
CASSLNSPGQGYEKLFF
>TRBJ1-2|NA|TRBD1|TRBV5-1
TGCGCCAGCAGCTCCGGGACAGGGGGTCACTATGGCTACACCTTC
CASSSGTGGHYGYTF
>TRBJ2-3|NA|NA|TRBV6-5
TGTGCCAGCAGGGGAGTAGGCACAGATACGCAGTATTTT
CASRGVGTDTQYF
>TRBJ1-5|NA|NA|TRBV15
TGTGCCACCAGCAGAGATGTAGTCTCCCCTCGGGGTAACAATCAGCCCCAGCATTTT
CATSRDVVSPRGNNQPQHF
>TRBJ2-1|NA|NA|TRBV10-3
TGTGCCATCAGTGAGCCCTGGGTATACAATGAGCAGTTCTTC
CAISEPWVYNEQFF
>TRBJ2-3|NA|NA|TRBV9
TGTGCCAGCAGCGTCTGGCTCAGCGGAAGCACAGATACGCAGTATTTT
CASSVWLSGSTDTQYF
>TRBJ2-2|NA|NA|TRBV11-2
TGTGCCAGCAGCTTCCCCCGCGGGAACAGGCACCCCGGGGAGCTGTTTTTT
CASSFPRGNRHPGELFF
>TRBJ1-1|NA|NA|TRBV6-1
TGTGCCAGCAGTGAAGCGTTGGGAAGCACTGAAGCTTTCTTT
CASSEALGSTEAFF
>TRBJ1-2|NA|TRBD1|TRBV5-1
TGCGCCAGCAGCACGGGACAGAAGAGCTATGGCTACACCTTC
CASSTGQKSYGYTF
>TRBJ2-3|once|NA|TRBV7-3
TGTGCCAGCAGCTTAACCGGGGGAGCCGCATACACGCAGTATTTT
CASSLTGGAAYTQYF
>TRBJ2-5|NA|TRBD2|TRBV7-2
TGTGCCAGCAGCCGGGGGGGCGGGGCGGAGACCCAGTACTTC
CASSRGGGAETQYF
>TRBJ2-1|NA|NA|TRBV5-4
TGTGCCAGCAGCGCACAACAGGGAGGTGAGCAGTTCTTC
CASSAQQGGEQFF
>TRBJ2-5|NA|TRBD1|TRBV5-1
TGCGCCAGCAGCGCCGGGACAGGGAAAGAGACCCAGTACTTC
CASSAGTGKETQYF
>TRBJ1-3|NA|NA|TRBV6-5
TGTGCCAGCAGTCGCACAGGGAGCTCTGGAAACACCATATATTTT
CASSRTGSSGNTIYF